The rows below give T cell receptor beta chains drawn from one sample of a study of cytomegalovirus exposure and HLA in healthy donors. Measured with immunoSEQ multiplex PCR; TCRdb has only the in-frame clones, and not every one. This repertoire comprises 100,000 to 150,000 clones; its ten largest clones make up more than 0.8%. Source material: PBMCs. The receptors stem from a man aged 18 to 29 in good health and CMV-seronegative. Each CDR3 is given with its conserved first and last residue. Each record gives: D gene, J gene, V gene, CDR3 protein, CDR3 DNA. A D gene is named only where the DNA matches it firmly.

D: NA
J: TRBJ1-6
V: TRBV6-1
CDR3: CASRGGSRDSPLHF
DNA: TGTGCCAGCAGGGGGGGATCTCGGGATTCACCCCTCCACTTT

D: NA
J: TRBJ1-2
V: TRBV9
CDR3: CASNIDGNYGYTF
DNA: TGTGCCAGCAATATCGACGGGAACTATGGCTACACCTTC

D: NA
J: TRBJ1-5
V: TRBV19
CDR3: CASSTPGRRDQPQHF
DNA: TGTGCCAGTAGTACCCCAGGGAGGAGGGATCAGCCCCAGCATTTT

D: TRBD1
J: TRBJ1-5
V: TRBV18
CDR3: CASSPDTGGEWQPQHF
DNA: TGTGCCAGCTCACCAGACACAGGGGGCGAGTGGCAGCCCCAGCATTTT

D: TRBD1
J: TRBJ1-5
V: TRBV30
CDR3: CAWSGQGDQPQHF
DNA: TGTGCCTGGAGCGGACAGGGGGATCAGCCCCAGCATTTT

D: TRBD2
J: TRBJ2-7
V: TRBV27
CDR3: CASTLSVGDGGTYEQYF
DNA: TGTGCCAGCACCCTATCGGTGGGGGACGGGGGGACCTACGAGCAGTACTTC

D: NA
J: TRBJ1-5
V: TRBV6-1
CDR3: CASSEMKKSYNQPQHF
DNA: TGTGCCAGCAGTGAAATGAAGAAGTCCTACAATCAGCCCCAGCATTTT

D: TRBD2
J: TRBJ2-7
V: TRBV30
CDR3: CASGRGRSYEQYF
DNA: TGTGCCTCCGGGAGGGGCCGCTCCTACGAGCAGTACTTC

D: TRBD1
J: TRBJ1-6
V: TRBV6-5
CDR3: CASSYGDSSPLHF
DNA: TGTGCCAGCAGTTACGGGGACAGCTCACCCCTCCACTTT

D: TRBD1
J: TRBJ2-6
V: TRBV4-2
CDR3: CASSQVSQGASGANVLTF
DNA: TGTGCCAGCAGCCAAGTATCCCAGGGGGCCTCTGGGGCCAACGTCCTGACTTTC

D: NA
J: TRBJ2-6
V: TRBV7-9
CDR3: CASSGYRIDSGANVLTF
DNA: TGTGCCAGCAGCGGGTACAGGATAGACTCTGGGGCCAACGTCCTGACTTTC

D: NA
J: TRBJ1-2
V: TRBV27
CDR3: CASSFNRVNYGYTF
DNA: TGTGCCAGCAGTTTTAACAGGGTGAACTATGGCTACACCTTC

D: TRBD1
J: TRBJ1-5
V: TRBV19
CDR3: CASSTLTGFQPQHF
DNA: TGTGCCAGTAGTACCCTGACAGGGTTTCAGCCCCAGCATTTT

D: NA
J: TRBJ2-3
V: TRBV6-1
CDR3: CASSESQGLGTDTQYF
DNA: TGTGCCAGCAGTGAGTCTCAGGGATTGGGCACAGATACGCAGTATTTT

D: NA
J: TRBJ2-1
V: TRBV5-1
CDR3: CASSLALADVYNEQFF
DNA: TGCGCCAGCAGCTTGGCGTTAGCGGACGTCTACAATGAGCAGTTCTTC

D: NA
J: TRBJ2-2
V: TRBV5-1
CDR3: CASSLDPDTGELFF
DNA: TGCGCCAGCAGCTTGGATCCTGACACCGGGGAGCTGTTTTTT